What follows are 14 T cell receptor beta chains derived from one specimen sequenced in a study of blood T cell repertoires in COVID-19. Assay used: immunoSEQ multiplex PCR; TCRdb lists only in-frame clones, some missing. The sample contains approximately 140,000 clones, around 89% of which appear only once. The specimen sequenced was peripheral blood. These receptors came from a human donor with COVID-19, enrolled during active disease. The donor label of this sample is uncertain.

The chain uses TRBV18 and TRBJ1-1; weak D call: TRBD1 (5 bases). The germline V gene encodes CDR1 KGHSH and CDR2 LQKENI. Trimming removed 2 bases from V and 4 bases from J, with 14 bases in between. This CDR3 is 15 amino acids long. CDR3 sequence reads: CASSPGSGGGTEAFF. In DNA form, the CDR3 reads TGTGCCAGCTCACCAGGGTCCGGGGGAGGCACTGAAGCTTTCTTT.

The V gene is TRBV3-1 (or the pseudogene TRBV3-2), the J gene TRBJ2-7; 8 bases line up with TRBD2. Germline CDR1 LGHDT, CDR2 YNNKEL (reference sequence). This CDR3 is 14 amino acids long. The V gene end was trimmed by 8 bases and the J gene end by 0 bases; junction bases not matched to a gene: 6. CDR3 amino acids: CASSVAGGSYEQYF. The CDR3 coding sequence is TGTGCCAGCTCAGTCGCGGGGGGCTCCTACGAGCAGTACTTC.

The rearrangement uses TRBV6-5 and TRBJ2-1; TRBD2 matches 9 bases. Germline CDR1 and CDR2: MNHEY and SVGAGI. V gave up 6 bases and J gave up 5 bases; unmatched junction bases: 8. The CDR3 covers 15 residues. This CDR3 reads CASSGLAGSNNEQFF. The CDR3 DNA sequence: TGTGCCAGCAGCGGTCTAGCGGGGAGTAACAATGAGCAGTTCTTC.

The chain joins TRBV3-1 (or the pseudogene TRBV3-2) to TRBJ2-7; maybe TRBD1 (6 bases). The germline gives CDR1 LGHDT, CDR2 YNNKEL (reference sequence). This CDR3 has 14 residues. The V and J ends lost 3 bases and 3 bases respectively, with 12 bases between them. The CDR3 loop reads CASSQGHRVYEQYF. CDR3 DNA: TGTGCCAGCAGCCAGGGACACCGAGTCTACGAGCAGTACTTC.

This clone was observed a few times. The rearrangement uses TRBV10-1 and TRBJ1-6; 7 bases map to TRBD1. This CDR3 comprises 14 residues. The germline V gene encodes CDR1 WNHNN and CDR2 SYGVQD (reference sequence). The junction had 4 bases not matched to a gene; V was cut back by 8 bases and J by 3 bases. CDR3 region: CASLRDSYNSPLHF. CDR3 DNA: TGCGCCAGCCTCCGGGACAGCTATAATTCACCCCTCCACTTT.

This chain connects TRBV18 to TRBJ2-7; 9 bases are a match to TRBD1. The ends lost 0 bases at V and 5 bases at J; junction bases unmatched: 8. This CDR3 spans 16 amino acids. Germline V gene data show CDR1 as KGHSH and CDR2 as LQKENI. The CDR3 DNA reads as TGTGCCAGCTCACCACCGGGACAGGGCACAACACACGAGCAGTACTTC. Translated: CASSPPGQGTTHEQYF.

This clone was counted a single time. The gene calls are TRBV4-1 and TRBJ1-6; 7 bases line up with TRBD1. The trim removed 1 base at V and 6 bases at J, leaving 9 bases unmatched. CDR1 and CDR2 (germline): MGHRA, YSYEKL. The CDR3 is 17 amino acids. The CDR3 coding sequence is TGCGCCAGCAGCCAAGGTGCCGCACAGGGGCTTAATTCACCCCTCCACTTT. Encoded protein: CASSQGAAQGLNSPLHF.

This CDR3 is CASSNDRGPGYTF. CDR3 sequence (DNA): TGTGCCAGCAGCAACGACAGGGGGCCTGGCTACACCTTC. This chain connects TRBV2 to TRBJ1-2; 10 bases are a match to TRBD1. The V segment lost 6 bases and the J segment 7 bases; nucleotides outside the gene matches: 5. CDR3 size: 13 residues. The germline CDR1 and CDR2 sequences are SNHLY and FYNNEI.

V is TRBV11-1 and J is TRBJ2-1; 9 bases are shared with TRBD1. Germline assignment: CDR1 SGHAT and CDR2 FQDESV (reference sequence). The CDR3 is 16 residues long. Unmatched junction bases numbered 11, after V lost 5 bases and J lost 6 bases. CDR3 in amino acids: CASSRRTGGKGNEQFF. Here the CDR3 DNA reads TGTGCCAGCAGCCGCCGCACAGGGGGCAAGGGCAATGAGCAGTTCTTC.

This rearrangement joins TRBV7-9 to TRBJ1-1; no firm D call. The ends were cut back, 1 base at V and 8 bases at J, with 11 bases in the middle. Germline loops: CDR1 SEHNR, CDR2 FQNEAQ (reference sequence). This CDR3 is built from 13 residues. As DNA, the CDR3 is TGTGCCAGCAGCTTAGTAGGAGAGGCGGAAGCTTTCTTT. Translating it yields CASSLVGEAEAFF. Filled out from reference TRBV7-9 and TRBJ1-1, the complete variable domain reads DTGVSQNPRHKITKRGQNVTFRCDPISEHNRLYWYRQTLGQGPEFLTYFQNEAQLEKSRLLSDRFSAERPKGSFSTLEIQRTEQGDSAMYLCASSLVGEAEAFFGQGTRLTVV.

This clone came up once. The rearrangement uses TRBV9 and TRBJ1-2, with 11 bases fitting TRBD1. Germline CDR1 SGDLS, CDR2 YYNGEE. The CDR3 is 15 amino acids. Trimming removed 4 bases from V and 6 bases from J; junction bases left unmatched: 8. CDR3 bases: TGTGCCAGCAGCAGACCGGACAGGGGGCTTCATGGCTACACCTTC. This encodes CASSRPDRGLHGYTF.

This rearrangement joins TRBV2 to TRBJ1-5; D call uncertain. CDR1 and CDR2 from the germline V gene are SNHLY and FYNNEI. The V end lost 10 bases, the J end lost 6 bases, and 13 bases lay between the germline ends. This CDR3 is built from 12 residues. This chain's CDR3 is CATSSTVQPQHF. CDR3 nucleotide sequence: TGTGCCACCTCCTCTACAGTTCAGCCCCAGCATTTT.

The CDR3 sequence is CASSPFGAGGQETQYF. The CDR3 DNA reads as TGTGCCAGCTCACCGTTCGGGGCAGGGGGCCAAGAGACCCAGTACTTC. The chain combines TRBV18 with TRBJ2-5, with 7 bases that match TRBD1. The V gene's germline CDR1 is KGHSH and CDR2 LQKENI. The trim removed 3 bases at V and 1 base at J, leaving 8 bases unmatched. The CDR3 has 16 residues.

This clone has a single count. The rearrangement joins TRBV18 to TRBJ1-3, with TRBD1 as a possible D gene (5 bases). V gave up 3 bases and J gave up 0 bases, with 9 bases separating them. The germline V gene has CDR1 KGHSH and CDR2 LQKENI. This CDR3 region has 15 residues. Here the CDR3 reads CASSPLTDSGNTIYF. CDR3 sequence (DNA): TGTGCCAGCTCACCCCTGACAGACTCTGGAAACACCATATATTTT.